Reported below is one TCR beta chain. What this receptor recognizes is not known. No base quality values were provided; no much bigger clone lies one nucleotide off. TCRbeta CDR3 regions were amplified from genomic DNA using the immunoSEQ Assay, a bias-controlled multiplex PCR. The source study handled its data this way. Within the assay, amplification of reference gene primers was used to estimate how many nucleated cells each sample contained. To quantify the absolute abundance of each unique TCRbeta CDR3 rearrangement, sequence reads were collapsed and filtered. Productive Simpson clonality was computed per sample as the square root of Simpson's diversity index over productive rearrangements. TCRdb carries this immuneACCESS record with in-frame sequences only. Its versions omit some clonotypes, under half of them owing to an unresolved V gene in the studies checked, with the rest unexplained. From that table come the V and J calls and clone size; the DNA was used to work out D and trimming. This sample lists around 250,000 clones; roughly 84% were detected once. The top ten hold roughly 1.4% of the sample.

The sample is drawn from a study of blood T cell repertoires in COVID-19 (TCRdb year 2020). Regarding the study in general: Collaborator samples came from the United States, Italy and Spain and covered acute and convalescent phases of COVID-19. Samples came from the ongoing ImmuneRACE study (first 160 participants) plus 1,254 subjects from 6 global collaborators. The prospective study material was composed of cDNA or gDNA derived from T cells, B-cell-depleted T cells, or PBMCs. Subjects who had been exposed to COVID-19, were actively infected with it, or had recovered from it provided the deeply sampled blood TCRbeta repertoires that made up the dataset. The repertoires were released in a freely available public database meant as a resource for research on the immune response to SARS-CoV-2. Where HLA class I and class II types were available, the types were taken from metadata supplied by the sample provider, not from assay-based typing. Nearly every sample came with metadata listing a de-identified subject ID, COVID-19 status, age in years and sex.

A second Seattle source provided samples from volunteer blood donors who had recovered from COVID-19. The collaborating institutions used their own protocols to collect whole blood in K2EDTA tubes. For TCRbeta analysis, collaborator samples were shipped as frozen whole blood, as isolated PBMCs, or as DNA extracted from either sample type. Beyond this particular receptor, the publication reports: Clinical and demographic metadata were provided uncurated, with the amount varying by source and participant.

Sample: peripheral blood. This clonotype was sampled from a woman between 40 and 55 years old who had recovered from COVID-19.

The CDR3 protein is CASSFMSSGDDTQYF. The sequence in DNA is TGTGCCAGCAGTTTCATGTCCAGCGGGGATGATACGCAGTATTTT. The chain is made from TRBV27 and TRBJ2-3; TRBD2 fits 7 bases in the junction. The cysteine opens and the phenylalanine closes a CDR3 of 15 amino acids. Of the read, only the CDR3 DNA is kept; its 45 bases are in frame from base 1. Germline trimming: 3 bases from V, 6 bases from J; junction bases outside gene matches: 9. Reading the germline V gene (reference sequence) gives CDR1 MNHEY and CDR2 SMNVEV.